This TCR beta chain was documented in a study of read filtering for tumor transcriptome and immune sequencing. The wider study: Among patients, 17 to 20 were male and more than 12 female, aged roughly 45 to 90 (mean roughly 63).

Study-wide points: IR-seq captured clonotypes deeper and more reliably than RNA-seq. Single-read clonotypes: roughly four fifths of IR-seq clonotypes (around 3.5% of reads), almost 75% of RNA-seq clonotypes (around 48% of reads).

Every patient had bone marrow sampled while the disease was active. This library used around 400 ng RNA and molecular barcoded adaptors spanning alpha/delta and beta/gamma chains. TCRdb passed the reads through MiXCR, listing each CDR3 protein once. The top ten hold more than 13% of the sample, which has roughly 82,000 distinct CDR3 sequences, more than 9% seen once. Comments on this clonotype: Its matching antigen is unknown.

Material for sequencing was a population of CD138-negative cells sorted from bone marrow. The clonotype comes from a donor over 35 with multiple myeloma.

The CDR3 protein is CASSPRQGRGNTEAFF. The CDR3 nucleotides are TGCGCCAGCAGCCCTCGACAGGGGAGGGGGAACACTGAAGCTTTCTTT. V and J are TRBV5-1 and TRBJ1-1, with 8 bases that match TRBD1. Germline CDR1 SGHRS, CDR2 YFSETQ. CDR3 length equals 16 residues. The junction had 9 bases not matched to a gene; V was cut back by 4 bases and J by 1 base.